Sequencing of this TCR beta chain was carried out in a study of T cells in Graves' hyperthyroidism and ophthalmopathy. Findings and limits, study-wide: A model built on 13 V-J features separated ophthalmopathy from stable hyperthyroidism.

Note on this clonotype: The antigen is unknown. A junction end diverges from the germline sequence, so it may reflect a read error.

The length of the CDR3 is 14 residues. Germline V gives CDR1 SNHLY, CDR2 FYNNEI. Amplified TCR beta CDR3 regions came from RNA transcripts. First-round RT-PCR of the TCR CDR3 relied on the HTBI primer set. TCRdb itself ran the multiplex PCR reads through MiXCR, one entry per CDR3 protein. The repertoire has a few hundred thousand distinct CDR3 sequences, 15% to 20% of them found once; the top ten carry 15% to 20%. Patients with uncontrolled infections, other autoimmune diseases, pregnancy or lactation were excluded. The chain is built from TRBV2 and TRBJ2-1; D is perhaps TRBD2 (8 bases). The TCR originated in a woman aged 18-29 years with Graves' ophthalmopathy. Sequenced sample: blood. CDR3 region: CASREGATYNDQFF. In DNA, the CDR3 is TGTGCCAGCCGGGAGGGGGCAACCTACAATGACCAGTTCTTC.